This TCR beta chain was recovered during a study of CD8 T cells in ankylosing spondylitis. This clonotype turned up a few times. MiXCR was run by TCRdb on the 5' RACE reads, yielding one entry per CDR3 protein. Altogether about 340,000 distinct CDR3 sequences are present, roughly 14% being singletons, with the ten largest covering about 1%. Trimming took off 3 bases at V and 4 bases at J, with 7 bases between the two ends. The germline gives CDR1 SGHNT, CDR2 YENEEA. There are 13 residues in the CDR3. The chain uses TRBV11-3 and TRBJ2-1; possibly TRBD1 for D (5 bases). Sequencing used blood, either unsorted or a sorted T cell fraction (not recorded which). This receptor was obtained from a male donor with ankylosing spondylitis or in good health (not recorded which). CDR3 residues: CASSLTEYNEQFF. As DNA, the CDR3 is TGTGCCAGCAGCTTGACAGAGTACAATGAGCAGTTCTTC. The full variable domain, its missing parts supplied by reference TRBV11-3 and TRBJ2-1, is EAGVVQSPRYKIIEKKQPVAFWCNPISGHNTLYWYLQNLGQGPELLIRYENEEAVDDSQLPKDRFSAERLKGVDSTLKIQPAELGDSAVYLCASSLTEYNEQFFGPGTRLTVL.